Listed below are T cell receptor beta chains from one sample, sequenced in a study of T-cell memory formation after mild COVID-19. TCRdb passed the 5' RACE reads through MiXCR, listing each CDR3 protein once. The table records 180,000 or so distinct CDR3 sequences, more than 9% of them present only once. The specimen was PBMCs or a T cell subset sorted from them (not recorded which). These receptors originate from a man younger than 35 who had mild COVID-19 (a few samples of this study predate the infection). Cell type and time point are not known. Both conserved end residues are part of each CDR3. A D gene is named only where the DNA matches it firmly. Clone sizes are given selectively: once, few, many, or a class where the clone is expanded.

TRBJ2-5,.,TRBV5-6,14,.,TGTGCCAGCAGCCGGACAGGGAGGGGAGAGACCCAGTACTTC,CASSRTGRGETQYF
TRBJ1-2,.,TRBV4-3,14,.,TGCGCCAGCAGTCATCTCAGGGACACCTATGGCTACACCTTC,CASSHLRDTYGYTF
TRBJ2-2,.,TRBV2,17,TRBD1,TGTGCCAGCGTCCCTAACCCGGGACAGGGAGGCACCGGGGAGCTGTTTTTT,CASVPNPGQGGTGELFF
TRBJ1-6,.,TRBV5-1,14,.,TGCGCCAGCAGCTTGGGGACGGCGGGCTCACCCCTCCACTTT,CASSLGTAGSPLHF
TRBJ2-7,few,TRBV20-1,14,TRBD2,TGCAGTGCCTCCGGGACTAGAAAAGTTCTCGAGCAGTACTTC,CSASGTRKVLEQYF
TRBJ1-1,many,TRBV5-1,14,.,TGCGCCAGCAGCTTGGTGTTAGGTAACACTGAAGCTTTCTTT,CASSLVLGNTEAFF
TRBJ1-1,many,TRBV7-2,12,.,TGTGCCAGCAGCTCCCAGGGGACTGAAGCTTTCTTT,CASSSQGTEAFF
TRBJ1-5,.,TRBV12-3/TRBV12-4,15,.,TGTGCCAGCAGTTTCGAAGAGGGGACCGATCAGCCCCAGCATTTT,CASSFEEGTDQPQHF
TRBJ1-5,few,TRBV7-9,14,TRBD1,TGTGCCAGCAGCACAGGGGACAGCGGTCAGCCCCAGCATTTT,CASSTGDSGQPQHF
TRBJ1-1,.,TRBV4-2,13,.,TGTGCCAGCAGCCCCAATTGGGGCTCTGAAGCTTTCTTT,CASSPNWGSEAFF
TRBJ2-6,many,TRBV4-3,17,.,TGCGCCAGCAGCCAAGATCTCGTGGGCTCTGGGGCCAACGTCCTGACTTTC,CASSQDLVGSGANVLTF
TRBJ2-3,few,TRBV5-1,14,.,TGCGCCAGCAGCGGGAACCGCGTGACAGATACGCAGTATTTT,CASSGNRVTDTQYF
TRBJ1-1,.,TRBV20-1,15,.,TGCAGTGCTAGAGACCACGGCAGGGTGGACACTGAAGCTTTCTTT,CSARDHGRVDTEAFF
TRBJ1-5,few,TRBV5-5,14,.,TGTGCCAGCAGCTTGAACACAGGGCAGCAGCCCCAGCATTTT,CASSLNTGQQPQHF
TRBJ2-1,.,TRBV7-6,15,.,TGTGCCAGCAGCTTAGTACGGTCAGGGGACAATGAGCAGTTCTTC,CASSLVRSGDNEQFF
TRBJ2-3,.,TRBV11-2,19,TRBD2,TGTGCCAGCAGCTTATGGGCGCTAGCGGGGGGTACTAGCACAGATACGCAGTATTTT,CASSLWALAGGTSTDTQYF
TRBJ2-1,few,TRBV20-1,14,.,TGCAGTGCTTCAAAGACACTAGTTATAAAGGAGCAGTTCTTC,CSASKTLVIKEQFF
TRBJ2-5,few,TRBV2,14,TRBD1,TGTGCCAGCAGTGGGGGACAGAACAAAGAGACCCAGTACTTC,CASSGGQNKETQYF
TRBJ2-1,.,TRBV4-2,15,TRBD2,TGTGCCAGCAGCCTCCGGCGGGGGGGCAGTAATGAGCAGTTCTTC,CASSLRRGGSNEQFF
TRBJ2-2,many,TRBV5-1,14,.,TGCGCCAGCAGCTTGGTACAGGGCACCGGGGAGCTGTTTTTT,CASSLVQGTGELFF
TRBJ2-5,few,TRBV4-2,15,.,TGTGCCAGCAGCCAGGCTAGAGGAAGAATGAAGACCCAGTACTTC,CASSQARGRMKTQYF
TRBJ2-1,many,TRBV5-1,14,.,TGCGCCAGCAGCTTGGCGGCGGAGGGGGGCCAGCAGTTCTTC,CASSLAAEGGQQFF
TRBJ2-3,many,TRBV6-2/TRBV6-3,14,.,TGTGCCAGCAGTGATTTTTTAGCGACAGATACGCAGTATTTT,CASSDFLATDTQYF
TRBJ2-5,many,TRBV5-1,14,.,TGCGCCAGCAGCGGCGGACAGATACAAGAGACCCAGTACTTC,CASSGGQIQETQYF
TRBJ1-3,.,TRBV9,16,.,TGTGCCAGCAGCGTAGCTAATCCAGGGTCTGGAAACACCATATATTTT,CASSVANPGSGNTIYF
TRBJ2-1,.,TRBV4-1,15,.,TGCGCCAGCAGCCAAGAAATGGGCCCCGGCGTACGGCAGTTCTTC,CASSQEMGPGVRQFF
TRBJ2-7,.,TRBV20-1,18,TRBD2,TGCAGTGCTAGAGACCTGACTAGCGGGGGGCACGACTCCTACGAGCAGTACTTC,CSARDLTSGGHDSYEQYF
TRBJ2-5,.,TRBV5-5,13,TRBD1,TGTGCCAGCACGACAGGGCGAGAAGAGACCCAGTACTTC,CASTTGREETQYF
TRBJ2-3,.,TRBV12-3/TRBV12-4,14,.,TGTGCCAGCAGTTTAAACAGGTTCCCAGATACGCAGTATTTT,CASSLNRFPDTQYF
TRBJ2-1,.,TRBV27,14,.,TGTGCCAGCAGTTTTCTCGGGGCTGGGGATGAGCAGTTCTTC,CASSFLGAGDEQFF
TRBJ2-4,few,TRBV6-2/TRBV6-3,16,.,TGTGCCAGCAGTCGACGCAGCGAGGGGGGCAAAAACATTCAGTACTTC,CASSRRSEGGKNIQYF
TRBJ1-1,few,TRBV5-1,16,.,TGCGCCAGCAGCTTGTATCAGGGGACGATGAACACTGAAGCTTTCTTT,CASSLYQGTMNTEAFF
TRBJ2-3,few,TRBV5-1,16,.,TGCGCCAGCAGCTTGGGCGAGGGGGGGATCACAGATACGCAGTATTTT,CASSLGEGGITDTQYF
TRBJ1-6,many,TRBV21-1,15,.,TGTGCCAGCAGCAAACCGGACAGAGCAAATTCACCCCTCCACTTT,CASSKPDRANSPLHF
TRBJ2-3,few,TRBV18,15,.,TGTGCCAGCTCACGGACGGGACCCCCCTTTGATACGCAGTATTTT,CASSRTGPPFDTQYF
TRBJ1-1,.,TRBV20-1,12,.,TGCAGTGCTAGTCTTCGGAACACTGAAGCTTTCTTT,CSASLRNTEAFF
TRBJ2-6,.,TRBV4-2,15,.,TGTGCCAGCAGTCAACAGGGAGGTGGGGCCAACGTCCTGACTTTC,CASSQQGGGANVLTF
TRBJ1-1,.,TRBV5-1,14,.,TGCGCCAGCAGCTTGACAGTTCCAAACACTGAAGCTTTCTTT,CASSLTVPNTEAFF
TRBJ2-5,few,TRBV20-1,14,TRBD2,TGCAGTGCGCGGACTAGCGCAAACCAAGAGACCCAGTACTTC,CSARTSANQETQYF
TRBJ1-1,.,TRBV5-1,15,.,TGCGCCAGCAGCCCACAAATCTACCCGAACACTGAAGCTTTCTTT,CASSPQIYPNTEAFF
TRBJ1-2,few,TRBV6-6,14,TRBD1,TGTGCCAGCAGTCGGCCCGGGACAGACTATGGCTACACCTTC,CASSRPGTDYGYTF
TRBJ2-1,many,TRBV29-1,13,.,TGCAGCGCCGAAACCCGATCCTACAATGAGCAGTTCTTC,CSAETRSYNEQFF
TRBJ2-7,.,TRBV6-5,13,.,TGTGCCAGCGGGCGGGACACACTCTACGAGCAGTACTTC,CASGRDTLYEQYF
TRBJ1-2,few,TRBV19,11,.,TGTGCCAGAGCTGGTGGATGGGGCTACACCTTC,CARAGGWGYTF
TRBJ1-2,.,TRBV6-2/TRBV6-3,14,.,TGTGCCAGCAGTTTCCGGACGGCTAACTATGGCTACACCTTC,CASSFRTANYGYTF
TRBJ2-3,few,TRBV7-9,15,.,TGTGCCAGCAGCTTAGTCCTGGGGGTCACAGATACGCAGTATTTT,CASSLVLGVTDTQYF
TRBJ2-3,many,TRBV11-2,11,.,TGTGCCAGCAGCCTAGAGGGGGAGCAGTATTTT,CASSLEGEQYF
TRBJ2-3,many,TRBV20-1,15,.,TGCAGTGCCGCAATGGTCCCCGGCCGCACAGATACGCAGTATTTT,CSAAMVPGRTDTQYF
TRBJ2-3,many,TRBV20-1,18,TRBD2,TGCAGTGCTAGCCGAGGCGCGGGGGGGCCTCAGGGCACAGATACGCAGTATTTT,CSASRGAGGPQGTDTQYF
TRBJ2-3,.,TRBV7-2,13,.,TGTGCCAGCAGCTTCAGAGGGTCAGATACGCAGTATTTT,CASSFRGSDTQYF
TRBJ1-5,.,TRBV15,12,.,TGTGCCACCAGCCGGGATAGTCAGCCCCAGCATTTT,CATSRDSQPQHF
TRBJ1-2,few,TRBV7-2,13,.,TGTGCCAGCAACCCCGGGGGTTCCTATGGCTACACCTTC,CASNPGGSYGYTF
TRBJ2-7,few,TRBV7-9,15,.,TGTGCCAGCAGCTTAGTGTCTGCAGGGAGCTACGAGCAGTACTTC,CASSLVSAGSYEQYF
TRBJ1-5,few,TRBV24-1,16,.,TGTGCCACCAGTGACCCGTACCTGGATGGCAATCAGCCCCAGCATTTT,CATSDPYLDGNQPQHF
TRBJ1-5,few,TRBV6-6,14,.,TGTGCCAGCCTCAAAGGTGGGCAGATCCAGCCCCAGCATTTT,CASLKGGQIQPQHF
TRBJ2-2,.,TRBV7-2,15,.,TGTGCCAGCAGCTTAGATAGCTCGGTCACCGGGGAGCTGTTTTTT,CASSLDSSVTGELFF
TRBJ1-6,.,TRBV6-2/TRBV6-3,14,TRBD1,TGTGCCAGCAGCCGACAGGGGAGATATTCACCCCTCCACTTT,CASSRQGRYSPLHF
TRBJ1-5,few,TRBV20-1,14,.,TGCAGTGCTAATACCGGGACACTCAATCAGCCCCAGCATTTT,CSANTGTLNQPQHF
TRBJ2-7,.,TRBV12-3/TRBV12-4,14,.,TGTGCCAGCAGTTTTCGGGGTAGCTCCTACGAGCAGTACTTC,CASSFRGSSYEQYF